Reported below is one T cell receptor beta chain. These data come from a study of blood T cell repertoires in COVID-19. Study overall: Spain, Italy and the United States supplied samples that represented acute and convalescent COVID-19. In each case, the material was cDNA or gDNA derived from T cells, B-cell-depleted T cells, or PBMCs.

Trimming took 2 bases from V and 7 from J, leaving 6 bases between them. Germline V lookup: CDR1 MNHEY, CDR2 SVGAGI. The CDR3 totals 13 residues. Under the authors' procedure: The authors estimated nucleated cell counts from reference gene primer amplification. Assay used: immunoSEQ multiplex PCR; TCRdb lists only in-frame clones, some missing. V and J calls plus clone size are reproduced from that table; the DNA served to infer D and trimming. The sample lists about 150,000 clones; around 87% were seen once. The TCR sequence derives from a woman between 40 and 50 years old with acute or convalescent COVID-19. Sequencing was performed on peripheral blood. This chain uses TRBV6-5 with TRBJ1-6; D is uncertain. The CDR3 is CASSYGLNSPLHF. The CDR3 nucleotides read TGTGCCAGCAGTTACGGACTGAATTCACCCCTCCACTTT.